Following are 32 T cell receptor beta chains from one sample sequenced in a study of follicular helper T cells after annual influenza vaccination. Stated time point: 2014-2015 season, pre-vaccination. Sequencing was performed with immunoSEQ multiplex PCR; in TCRdb, only in-frame clones are kept and a portion is missing. The table has approximately 30,000 clones, roughly 80% seen once. The source was CXCR5+ CD38- circulating T follicular helper cells from blood, collected on the day of influenza vaccination. The subset is: circulating Tfh, non-naive CD4+CXCR5+PD-1+ (ICOS+CD38+ or ICOS-CD38-). These receptors originate from an adult who received the influenza vaccine.

The J gene is TRBJ2-7, the V gene TRBV18; 7 bases map to TRBD1. The length of the CDR3 is 13 residues. The germline CDR1 and CDR2 sequences are KGHSH and LQKENI. Trimming removed 6 bases from V and 6 bases from J; junction bases left unmatched: 8. CDR3 DNA: TGTGCCAGCTCGCCCGGGACAGAAAGCGAGCAGTACTTC. It codes for CASSPGTESEQYF.

The chain combines TRBV5-4 with TRBJ1-2; D is undetermined. Germline CDR1 SGHNT, CDR2 YYREEE (reference sequence). The CDR3 extends over 15 amino acids. Trimming shortened V by 4 bases and J by 4 bases, and 17 bases separated the two germline ends. The CDR3 loop is CASSIDAGEGYGYTF. The DNA for the CDR3 is TGTGCCAGCAGCATCGATGCTGGAGAGGGCTATGGCTACACCTTC.

The genes are TRBV27 and TRBJ1-5; D is ambiguous. The V gene's germline CDR1 is MNHEY and CDR2 SMNVEV (reference sequence). The CDR3 runs to 14 residues. Between the trimmed V and J ends, which lost 6 bases and 0 bases, there was a span of 9 bases. The CDR3 region has the DNA TGTGCCAGCAGAAGGACTTATAGCAATCAGCCCCAGCATTTT. Amino acid sequence: CASRRTYSNQPQHF.

The chain couples TRBV7-3 to TRBJ1-3; 8 bases agree with TRBD1. The V gene end was trimmed by 8 bases and the J gene end by 0 bases; junction bases not matched to a gene: 9. Germline V gives CDR1 SGHTA, CDR2 FQGTGA. The CDR3 length is 16 residues. CDR3 sequence reads: CASGWDRPLSGNTIYF. In nucleotides, the CDR3 is TGTGCCAGCGGATGGGACAGGCCTCTCTCTGGAAACACCATATATTTT.

The CDR3 loop is CASSEGQGGGYTF. The DNA of the CDR3 is TGTGCCAGCAGTGAAGGGCAGGGCGGCGGCTACACCTTC. This chain links TRBV2 with TRBJ1-2; a weak D match, TRBD1 (5 bases). Trimming left V 1 base short and J 8 bases short, with 11 bases between. This CDR3 contains 13 residues. CDR1 SNHLY and CDR2 FYNNEI come from the germline V gene. Full variable domain (missing parts from reference TRBV2 and TRBJ1-2): EPEVTQTPSHQVTQMGQEVILRCVPISNHLYFYWYRQILGQKVEFLVSFYNNEISEKSEIFDDQFSVERPDGSNFTLKIRSTKLEDSAMYFCASSEGQGGGYTFGSGTRLTVV.

The chain recombines TRBV15 with TRBJ2-1; weak D call: TRBD1 (6 bases). V shed 0 bases and J shed 2 bases, with 11 bases lying between them. Germline V CDR1 and CDR2: LNHNV, YYDKDF (reference sequence). This CDR3 comprises 16 residues. The CDR3 loop is CATSRDLQGPYNEQFF. The CDR3, as DNA: TGTGCCACCAGCAGAGACCTACAGGGCCCCTACAATGAGCAGTTCTTC.

V is TRBV30 and J is TRBJ1-2, with 8 bases aligning to TRBD1. Germline assignment: CDR1 GTSNPN and CDR2 SVGIG (reference sequence). The V and J ends lost 1 base and 7 bases, in that order; junction bases with no gene match: 5. This CDR3 is built from 13 residues. The CDR3 sequence is CAWSGTGFGGYTF. Written as DNA, the CDR3 is TGTGCCTGGAGTGGGACAGGGTTTGGTGGCTACACCTTC.

The table lists this clone with a few counts. The chain couples TRBV7-9 to TRBJ1-4, with 7 bases identical to TRBD1. The CDR3 is 15 residues long. V trimming: 4 bases; J trimming: 8 bases; junction bases outside the gene matches: 10. Germline CDR1 and CDR2: SEHNR and FQNEAQ (reference sequence). The CDR3 region is CASSSPSGGWEKLFF. The CDR3 DNA follows: TGTGCCAGCAGCTCCCCCTCAGGGGGGTGGGAAAAACTGTTTTTT.

The rearrangement uses TRBV6-1 and TRBJ2-7; no reliable D call. The germline V gene encodes CDR1 MNHNS and CDR2 SASEGT. The CDR3 contains 13 residues. V lost 6 bases to trimming and J lost 1 base, with 10 bases between them. As DNA, the CDR3 is TGTGCCAGCAGCCAAGCTGTATCCTACGAGCAGTACTTC. Encoded protein: CASSQAVSYEQYF.

The V and J genes are TRBV30 and TRBJ1-1, with 8 bases matching TRBD1. Looked up from germline, CDR1 is GTSNPN and CDR2 is SVGIG (reference sequence). The CDR3 length is 17 residues. V lost 0 bases to trimming and J lost 1 base; unmatched junction nucleotides: 10. The CDR3 DNA reads TGTGCCTGGAGTGTTAGGGGCAGGGGGCAAGGGAACACTGAAGCTTTCTTT. Amino acids: CAWSVRGRGQGNTEAFF.

The chain employs TRBV7-2 and TRBJ2-7; tentatively, D is TRBD1 (5 bases). V was trimmed by 1 base and J by 0 bases, leaving 13 bases between them. Germline V gene lookup returns CDR1 SGHTA and CDR2 FQGNSA. There are 16 residues in the CDR3. CDR3 in DNA: TGTGCCAGCAGCTTAGACAGGCCTTTATTCTCCTACGAGCAGTACTTC. Protein sequence: CASSLDRPLFSYEQYF.

J is TRBJ2-7 and V is TRBV27; 7 bases map to TRBD2. The CDR3 spans 15 residues. With 4 bases clipped from V and 1 base from J, the junction kept 7 bases outside the gene matches. Germline-derived CDR1 and CDR2 are MNHEY and SMNVEV (reference sequence). CDR3 sequence: CASSSAGLSSYEQYF. CDR3 nucleotides: TGTGCCAGCAGTTCAGCGGGACTATCATCCTACGAGCAGTACTTC.

The rearrangement uses TRBV5-4 and TRBJ1-1; TRBD1 matches at 8 bases. Unmatched junction bases numbered 8, after V lost 4 bases and J lost 6 bases. CDR1 is SGHNT, CDR2 YYREEE, per germline (reference sequence). CDR3 length: 14 residues. CDR3 sequence (DNA): TGTGCCAGCAGCCCAGGACAGGGTTTGGCTGAAGCTTTCTTT. It yields the protein CASSPGQGLAEAFF.

The chain couples TRBV2 to TRBJ2-3, with D possibly TRBD1 on 6 matching bases. Germline V gene data show CDR1 as SNHLY and CDR2 as FYNNEI. V gave up 4 bases and J gave up 3 bases, with 11 bases separating them. CDR3 length: 14 residues. CDR3 sequence: CASSARGSTDTQYF. The CDR3 region has the DNA TGTGCCAGCAGTGCAAGGGGGAGTACAGATACGCAGTATTTT.

This rearrangement joins TRBV19 to TRBJ2-5, with D unclear. Germline V gives CDR1 LNHDA, CDR2 SQIVND (reference sequence). V lost 3 bases and J lost 0, with 8 bases in between. This CDR3 comprises 14 residues. The CDR3 DNA sequence: TGTGCCAGTAGTATCGTTACAGACCAAGAGACCCAGTACTTC. Translation gives CASSIVTDQETQYF.

Comment on this clone: This specimen includes other DNA sequences encoding the same CDR3. This chain uses TRBV2 with TRBJ2-5; 7 nucleotides match TRBD1. This CDR3 region has 13 residues. V was clipped by 6 bases and J by 1 base; unmatched bases: 2. Per the germline V gene, CDR1 is SNHLY and CDR2 is FYNNEI. The CDR3 protein is CASRRGLQETQYF. DNA of the CDR3: TGTGCCAGCAGGAGGGGGCTCCAAGAGACCCAGTACTTC. The whole variable domain, filled in from reference TRBV2 and TRBJ2-5, reads EPEVTQTPSHQVTQMGQEVILRCVPISNHLYFYWYRQILGQKVEFLVSFYNNEISEKSEIFDDQFSVERPDGSNFTLKIRSTKLEDSAMYFCASRRGLQETQYFGPGTRLLVL.

This clone was picked up a small number of times. CDR3 region: CAFQRDSHDGYTF. For the CDR3, the DNA is TGTGCCTTCCAGAGGGACAGCCACGATGGCTACACCTTC. The J gene is TRBJ1-2, the V gene TRBV10-3; TRBD1 matches at 7 bases. Germline assignment: CDR1 ENHRY and CDR2 SYGVKD. The CDR3 contains 13 residues. Unmatched junction bases numbered 12, after V lost 11 bases and J lost 6 bases.

This clone was observed a handful of times. The rearrangement uses TRBV7-3 and TRBJ1-4; D is perhaps TRBD1 (6 bases). This CDR3 region has 15 residues. V dropped 1 base and J dropped 0 bases, with 6 bases sitting between them. Germline V gene data show CDR1 as SGHTA and CDR2 as FQGTGA. CDR3 sequence: CASSLNRATNEKLFF. The CDR3 DNA reads TGTGCCAGCAGCTTAAACAGGGCAACTAATGAAAAACTGTTTTTT.

In DNA form, the CDR3 reads TGTGCCAGCAGCCCAACTAGCACCGGGGAGCTGTTTTTT. Translating gives CASSPTSTGELFF. The chain uses TRBV9 and TRBJ2-2; D perhaps matches TRBD2 (5 bases). The V gene's germline CDR1 is SGDLS and CDR2 YYNGEE. The CDR3 is 13 residues long. V gave up 4 bases and J gave up 4 bases, with 8 bases separating them.

The chain combines TRBV2 with TRBJ1-6, with 7 bases identical to TRBD1. V lost 6 bases, J lost 7 bases, and 6 bases stayed unmatched. CDR1 is SNHLY, CDR2 FYNNEI, per germline. The CDR3 has 14 amino acids. The CDR3 spells CASRVGDRNSPLHF. The DNA of the CDR3 is TGTGCCAGCAGAGTAGGGGACAGAAATTCACCCCTCCACTTT.

The chain links TRBV11-2 to TRBJ2-5, with 9 bases aligning to TRBD2. The CDR3 consists of 14 residues. Unmatched junction bases numbered 6, after V lost 5 bases and J lost 5 bases. The germline V gene has CDR1 SGHAT and CDR2 FQNNGV. CDR3 protein: CASSDSGGGETQYF. CDR3 in DNA: TGTGCCAGCAGCGATAGCGGGGGAGGGGAGACCCAGTACTTC.

The V gene is TRBV2, the J gene TRBJ2-5; D is possibly TRBD2 (5 bases). CDR1 is SNHLY and CDR2 is FYNNEI in the germline V gene. The CDR3 is made up of 14 amino acids. Trimming pared 4 bases from V and 1 base from J, leaving 10 bases between. CDR3 amino acids: CASSGPEVQETQYF. CDR3 nucleotide sequence: TGTGCCAGCAGTGGGCCGGAGGTCCAAGAGACCCAGTACTTC.

The V and J genes are TRBV18 and TRBJ1-6, with 8 bases lining up with TRBD1. The CDR3 is 15 residues long. Germline lookup yields CDR1 KGHSH and CDR2 LQKENI. Trimming at V came to 3 bases and at J to 6 bases, leaving 4 bases not matched to a gene. Written as DNA, the CDR3 is TGTGCCAGCTCACCGCAGGGGGCAGGTAATTCACCCCTCCACTTT. Translating it yields CASSPQGAGNSPLHF.

CDR3 sequence (DNA): TGCAGCGGGACACGTAGCGGCCAAGAGACCCAGTACTTC. As protein: CSGTRSGQETQYF. The chain links TRBV29-1 to TRBJ2-5; D is perhaps TRBD2 (6 bases). This CDR3 is built from 13 residues. Germline-derived CDR1 and CDR2 are SQVTM and ANQGSEA. The V end lost 7 bases, the J end lost 1 base, and 13 bases lay between the germline ends.

The chain is built from TRBV5-1 and TRBJ2-5; possible D gene TRBD1, 6 bases. Germline CDR1 is SGHRS and CDR2 is YFSETQ. The CDR3 is made up of 14 amino acids. Trimming removed 4 bases from V and 0 bases from J, with 10 bases in between. The CDR3 loop is CASSGPGDQETQYF. In DNA form, the CDR3 reads TGCGCCAGCAGCGGCCCAGGGGACCAAGAGACCCAGTACTTC.

This chain uses TRBV7-2 with TRBJ2-2; D call uncertain. V was shortened by 3 bases and J by 7 bases, with 6 bases between the two germline ends. CDR1 and CDR2 from the germline V gene are SGHTA and FQGNSA. This CDR3 region has 12 residues. The CDR3: CASSFEVGELFF. In DNA, the CDR3 is TGTGCCAGCAGCTTCGAGGTCGGGGAGCTGTTTTTT. The full variable domain, completed using reference TRBV7-2 and TRBJ2-2, is GAGVSQSPSNKVTEKGKDVELRCDPISGHTALYWYRQSLGQGLEFLIYFQGNSAPDKSGLPSDRFSAERTGGSVSTLTIQRTQQEDSAVYLCASSFEVGELFFGEGSRLTVL.

The CDR3 loop reads CASSPTGTHSNEQFF. CDR3 sequence (DNA): TGTGCCAGCAGCCCCACCGGGACTCATAGCAATGAGCAGTTCTTC. The rearrangement joins TRBV27 to TRBJ2-1, with a tentative D call TRBD2 (6 bases). The germline V gene has CDR1 MNHEY and CDR2 SMNVEV (reference sequence). CDR3 size: 15 residues. V lost 6 bases to trimming and J lost 6 bases, with 18 bases between them.

This clone occurred once. The CDR3 sequence is CSVEDQGGRTTGELFF. Written as DNA, the CDR3 is TGCAGCGTTGAAGATCAAGGCGGGAGGACGACCGGGGAGCTGTTTTTT. The V call is TRBV29-1, the J call TRBJ2-2, with TRBD2 identical over 8 bases. CDR3 length equals 16 residues. Trimming took 0 bases from V and 5 from J; bases not matched to a gene: 8. Germline V gives CDR1 SQVTM, CDR2 ANQGSEA.

The rearrangement uses TRBV15 and TRBJ2-3; a weak D match, TRBD1 (6 bases). The CDR3 sequence is 13 residues long. CDR1 is LNHNV and CDR2 is YYDKDF in the germline V gene (reference sequence). Trimming stripped 4 bases from V and 4 bases from J, with 9 bases between. The CDR3 sequence: CATSIQGPDTQYF. CDR3 sequence (DNA): TGTGCCACCAGCATACAGGGTCCAGATACGCAGTATTTT.

The CDR3 DNA reads as TGTGCCATCAGGGCGGGACAGGGAAATCAGCCCCAGCATTTT. Translating gives CAIRAGQGNQPQHF. The V call is TRBV10-3, the J call TRBJ1-5, with 9 bases identical to TRBD1. This CDR3 is built from 14 residues. The J segment lost 4 bases and the V segment lost 6 bases, leaving 4 bases of the junction unmatched. Germline-derived CDR1 and CDR2 are ENHRY and SYGVKD.

The V call is TRBV14, the J call TRBJ2-7; D possibly corresponds to TRBD2 (5 bases). The CDR3 consists of 14 residues. The germline gives CDR1 SGHDN, CDR2 FVKESK. Trimming took 1 base from V and 0 from J, leaving 7 bases between them. This chain's CDR3 is CASSQGGFSYEQYF. CDR3 DNA sequence: TGTGCCAGCAGCCAAGGAGGGTTCTCCTACGAGCAGTACTTC.

Notes on this clone: One end of the junction is discordant with germline, which a read error may explain. This rearrangement joins TRBV6-1 to TRBJ1-5; D uncertain. The CDR3 length is 14 residues. Germline CDR1 and CDR2: MNHNS and SASEGT. The chain's CDR3 is CASREAYSNQPQHF. CDR3 nucleotides: TGTGCCAGCAGGGAAGCTTATAGCAATCAGCCCCAGCATTTT.